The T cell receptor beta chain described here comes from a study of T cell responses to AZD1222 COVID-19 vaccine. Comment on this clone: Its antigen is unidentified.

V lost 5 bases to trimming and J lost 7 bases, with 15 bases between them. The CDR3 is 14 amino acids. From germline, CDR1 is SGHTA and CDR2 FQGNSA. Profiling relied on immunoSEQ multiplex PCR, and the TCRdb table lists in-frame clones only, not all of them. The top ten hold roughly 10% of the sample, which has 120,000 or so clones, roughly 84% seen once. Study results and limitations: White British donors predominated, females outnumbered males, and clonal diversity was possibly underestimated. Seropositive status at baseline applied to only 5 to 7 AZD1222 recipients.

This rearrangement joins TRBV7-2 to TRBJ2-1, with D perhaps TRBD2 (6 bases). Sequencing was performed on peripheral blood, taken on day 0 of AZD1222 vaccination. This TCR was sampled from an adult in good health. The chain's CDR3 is CASSRMPGTNEQFF. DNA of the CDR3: TGTGCCAGCAGCCGGATGCCTGGGACTAATGAGCAGTTCTTC.